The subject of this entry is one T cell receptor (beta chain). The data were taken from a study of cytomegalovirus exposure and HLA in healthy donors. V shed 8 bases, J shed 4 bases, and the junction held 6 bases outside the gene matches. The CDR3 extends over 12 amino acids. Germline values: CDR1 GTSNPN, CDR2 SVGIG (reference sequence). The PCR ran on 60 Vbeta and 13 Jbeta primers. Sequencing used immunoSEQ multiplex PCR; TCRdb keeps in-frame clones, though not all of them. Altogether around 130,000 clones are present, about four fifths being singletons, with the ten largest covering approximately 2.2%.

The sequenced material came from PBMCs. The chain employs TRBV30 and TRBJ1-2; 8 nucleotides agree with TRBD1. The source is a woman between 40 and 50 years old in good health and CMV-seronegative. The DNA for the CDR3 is TGTGCCGCCGGACAGGGTCCCTATGGCTACACCTTC. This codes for CAAGQGPYGYTF. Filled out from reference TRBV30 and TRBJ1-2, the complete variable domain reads SQTIHQWPATLVQPVGSPLSLECTVEGTSNPNLYWYRQAAGRGLQLLFYSVGIGQISSEVPQNLSASRPQDRQFILSSKKLLLSDSGFYLCAAGQGPYGYTFGSGTRLTVV.